A selection of T cell receptor beta chains follows, all from one sample in a study of CD8+ T cells in alopecia areata. Measured with immunoSEQ multiplex PCR; TCRdb has only the in-frame clones, and not every one. Of about 140,000 clones detected, 45% to 60% appear once; the ten largest clones hold about 4.3%. What was sequenced was CD4+ T cells sorted from blood. The receptors were sampled from a human donor in good health. Both conserved end residues are part of each CDR3.

CDR3	V
CSGGGLSEQFF	TRBV20-1
CASSLESASDEQFF	TRBV5-6
CASSQALAGLTYEQYF	TRBV4-2
CATSANYEQYF	TRBV15
CASSLLGTGRTEAFF	TRBV28
CASSQAVLTSGVATQYF	TRBV4-2
CASSQDLAGVRSDTQYF	TRBV4-1
CASSPKPSGRIYNEQFF	TRBV28
CSVEAGLAPAAFF	TRBV29-1
CASSWGLGRSSYEQYF	TRBV5-1
CSVDGEGNSGSTDTQYF	TRBV29-1
CASSPGPTPSYEQYF	TRBV18
CASSGDFAETQYF	TRBV25-1
CSAQGLGETQYF	TRBV29-1